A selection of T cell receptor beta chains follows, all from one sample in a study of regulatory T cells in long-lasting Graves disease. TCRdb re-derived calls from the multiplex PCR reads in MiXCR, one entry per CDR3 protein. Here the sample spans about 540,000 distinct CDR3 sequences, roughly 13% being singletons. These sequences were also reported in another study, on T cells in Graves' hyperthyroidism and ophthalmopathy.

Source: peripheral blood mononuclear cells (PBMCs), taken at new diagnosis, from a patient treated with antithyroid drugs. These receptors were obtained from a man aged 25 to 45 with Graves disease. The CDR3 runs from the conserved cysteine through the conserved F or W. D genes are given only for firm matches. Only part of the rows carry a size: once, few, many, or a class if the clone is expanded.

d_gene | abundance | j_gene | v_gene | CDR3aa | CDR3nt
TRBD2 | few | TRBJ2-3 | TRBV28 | CASSTPGTSGDTQYF | TGTGCCAGCAGTACCCCGGGGACTAGCGGGGATACGCAGTATTTT
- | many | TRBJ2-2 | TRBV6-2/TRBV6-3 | CASSPDRGLAGGPPGELFF | TGTGCCAGCAGTCCCGACAGGGGGCTGGCGGGAGGGCCCCCCGGGGAGCTGTTTTTT
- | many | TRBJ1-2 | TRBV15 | CATSRSKAAPYTF | TGTGCCACCAGCAGATCTAAGGCCGCTCCCTACACCTTC
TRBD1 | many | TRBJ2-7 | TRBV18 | CASSPLDRGIAYEQYF | TGTGCCAGCTCACCCCTGGACAGGGGTATTGCCTACGAGCAGTACTTC
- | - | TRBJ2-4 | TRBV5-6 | CASSLFTAGWENIQYF | TGTGCCAGCAGCTTGTTCACGGCCGGTTGGGAAAACATTCAGTACTTC
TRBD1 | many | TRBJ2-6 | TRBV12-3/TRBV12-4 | CASSPHRTGRSGANVLTF | TGTGCCAGCAGTCCCCACCGGACAGGCCGCTCTGGGGCCAACGTCCTGACTTTC
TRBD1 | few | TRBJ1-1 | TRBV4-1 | CASSLGQDTEAFF | TGCGCCAGCAGCCTCGGACAGGACACTGAAGCTTTCTTT
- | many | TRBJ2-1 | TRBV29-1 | CSGTRQYNEQFF | TGCAGCGGCACGAGACAGTACAATGAGCAGTTCTTC
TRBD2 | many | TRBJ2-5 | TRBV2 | CASSDLLLAGGPGTQYF | TGTGCCAGCAGTGACCTCTTGCTAGCGGGAGGGCCAGGGACCCAGTACTTC
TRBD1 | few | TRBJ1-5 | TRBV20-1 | CSGQGGNQPQHF | TGCAGTGGACAGGGGGGAAATCAGCCCCAGCATTTT
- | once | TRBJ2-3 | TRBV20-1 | CSAADWDTDTQYF | TGCAGTGCTGCGGACTGGGACACAGATACGCAGTATTTT
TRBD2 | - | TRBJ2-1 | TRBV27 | CASSSLAGGSREQFF | TGTGCCAGCAGTTCACTAGCGGGAGGATCGCGGGAGCAGTTCTTC
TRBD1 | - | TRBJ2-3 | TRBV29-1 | CSVRQGPDTQYF | TGCAGCGTTAGACAGGGCCCAGATACGCAGTATTTT
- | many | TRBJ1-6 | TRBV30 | CAWSFLQFNSPLHF | TGTGCCTGGAGTTTCCTACAGTTTAATTCACCCCTCCACTTT
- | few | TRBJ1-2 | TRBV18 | CASSQSGGSYGYTF | TGTGCCAGCTCACAATCCGGCGGAAGCTATGGCTACACCTTC
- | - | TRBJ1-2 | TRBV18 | CASSPPRGPWGYTF | TGTGCCAGCTCACCACCCCGGGGCCCATGGGGCTACACCTTC
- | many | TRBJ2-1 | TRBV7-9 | CASSFPSPSNEQFF | TGTGCCAGCAGCTTCCCCAGCCCGAGCAATGAGCAGTTCTTC
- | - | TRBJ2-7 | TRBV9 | CASSVVGTVYEQYF | TGTGCCAGCAGCGTAGTGGGAACCGTCTACGAGCAGTACTTC
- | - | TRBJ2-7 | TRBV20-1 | CSARVGRGTYEQYF | TGCAGTGCTAGAGTAGGCAGGGGAACCTACGAGCAGTACTTC
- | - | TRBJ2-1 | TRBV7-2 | CASSFSSGTPQYNEQFF | TGTGCCAGCAGCTTCAGCTCCGGGACCCCGCAGTACAATGAGCAGTTCTTC
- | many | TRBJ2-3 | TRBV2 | CASSEGSTSTDTQYF | TGTGCCAGCAGTGAGGGCTCCACTAGCACAGATACGCAGTATTTT
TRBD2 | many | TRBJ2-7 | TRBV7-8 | CASSLGAAGEHGSYEQYF | TGTGCCAGCAGCTTAGGGGCCGCGGGGGAGCATGGCTCCTACGAGCAGTACTTC
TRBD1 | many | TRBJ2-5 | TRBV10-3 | CAIRTGDQETQYF | TGTGCCATCAGGACAGGGGACCAAGAGACCCAGTACTTC
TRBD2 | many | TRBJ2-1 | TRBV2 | CASGSSGRAKNEQFF | TGTGCCAGCGGGAGTAGCGGGAGGGCAAAAAATGAGCAGTTCTTC